A single sample is the source of the 27 T cell receptor beta chains below, sequenced in a study of blood T cell repertoires in COVID-19. Clones were read by immunoSEQ multiplex PCR, and TCRdb kept only the in-frame ones, dropping some. The repertoire has fewer than 250,000 clones, roughly 80% of them found once; the top ten carry roughly 3.2%. The sequenced sample was PBMCs or T cells enriched from blood (not recorded which). These receptors originate from a woman aged 25-40 years who had recovered from COVID-19.

CDR3 nucleotides: TGTGCCAGCAGCTTGGAGCCAGGGGGTGGGTATGGCTACACCTTC. Protein: CASSLEPGGGYGYTF. The V call is TRBV5-4, the J call TRBJ1-2; TRBD1 agrees at 7 bases. Unmatched junction bases numbered 7, after V lost 0 bases and J lost 5 bases. CDR3 length equals 15 residues. Germline-derived CDR1 and CDR2 are SGHNT and YYREEE (reference sequence). Full variable domain (rest looked up from reference TRBV5-4 and TRBJ1-2): ETGVTQSPTHLIKTRGQQVTLRCSSQSGHNTVSWYQQALGQGPQFIFQYYREEENGRGNFPPRFSGLQFPNYSSELNVNALELDDSALYLCASSLEPGGGYGYTFGSGTRLTVV.

The chain is built from TRBV28 and TRBJ1-6, with TRBD1 as a possible D gene (6 bases). V lost 4 bases and J 2 bases, leaving 9 bases between the germline ends. The CDR3 extends over 15 amino acids. Germline assignment: CDR1 MDHEN and CDR2 SYDVKM. The CDR3 DNA reads as TGTGCCAGCAGTTCCAGGACAGCCTATAATTCACCCCTCCACTTT. This encodes CASSSRTAYNSPLHF.

This rearrangement joins TRBV5-1 to TRBJ2-7, with TRBD1 as a possible D gene (6 bases). This CDR3 has 14 amino acids. Germline V gene lookup returns CDR1 SGHRS and CDR2 YFSETQ. Trimming cost V 0 bases and J 2 bases, with 9 bases left between them. CDR3 DNA sequence: TGCGCCAGCAGCTTGGACAGGGTAACCTACGAGCAGTACTTC. This gives the protein CASSLDRVTYEQYF.

CDR3 nucleotide sequence: TGTGCCAGCAGCTTTTTAGGACTAGCGGGAGGCCAGAAAGACAATGAGCAGTTCTTC. Protein sequence: CASSFLGLAGGQKDNEQFF. The rearrangement links TRBV7-6 to TRBJ2-1, with 14 bases fitting TRBD2. From germline, CDR1 is SGHVS and CDR2 FNYEAQ. The CDR3 has 19 amino acids. V lost 3 bases and J lost 5; bases outside the gene matches: 12. The whole variable domain, remainder taken from reference TRBV7-6 and TRBJ2-1, is GAGVSQSPRYKVTKRGQDVALRCDPISGHVSLYWYRQALGQGPEFLTYFNYEAQQDKSGLPNDRFSAERPEGSISTLTIQRTEQRDSAMYRCASSFLGLAGGQKDNEQFFGPGTRLTVL.

This clone was seen more than once but under ten times. The chain couples TRBV7-2 to TRBJ1-2, with D uncertain. CDR3 length: 11 amino acids. Germline CDR1 is SGHTA and CDR2 is FQGNSA. V shed 4 bases and J shed 7 bases, with 7 bases lying between them. CDR3 sequence (DNA): TGTGCCAGCAGCTCCCGGGGTGGCTACACCTTC. Protein sequence: CASSSRGGYTF.

This chain connects TRBV28 to TRBJ2-1; a possible D gene is TRBD2 (7 bases). CDR1 is MDHEN and CDR2 is SYDVKM in the germline V gene. With 6 bases removed from V and 6 bases from J, the gap between germline ends came to 15 bases. The CDR3 spans 14 residues. CDR3 protein: CASRGGGRINEQFF. The CDR3 DNA follows: TGTGCCAGCAGAGGGGGGGGGCGGATCAATGAGCAGTTCTTC.

The chain links TRBV5-4 to TRBJ1-2; TRBD1 matches at 9 bases. The ends lost 5 bases at V and 3 bases at J; junction bases unmatched: 8. This CDR3 has 15 residues. Germline loops: CDR1 SGHNT, CDR2 YYREEE (reference sequence). The DNA for the CDR3 is TGTGCCAGCAGACCTGGACAGGGGATAGACTATGGCTACACCTTC. It specifies CASRPGQGIDYGYTF.

The chain has TRBV11-3 and TRBJ2-5; 7 bases match TRBD2. The CDR3 is 14 amino acids. V was pared by 6 bases and J by 2 bases, with 6 bases of the junction left unmatched. In germline, CDR1 is SGHNT, CDR2 YENEEA. CDR3 loop: CASSNGGWQETQYF. The CDR3 DNA reads TGTGCCAGCAGTAACGGGGGGTGGCAAGAGACCCAGTACTTC.

The chain combines TRBV18 with TRBJ2-4; TRBD1 is a possible D gene (6 bases). Germline lookup yields CDR1 KGHSH and CDR2 LQKENI. Trimming removed 4 bases at V and 2 bases at J, with 12 bases between. The CDR3 runs to 15 residues. CDR3 sequence reads: CASSLQGRTKNIQYF. The CDR3, as DNA: TGTGCCAGCTCACTACAGGGAAGAACCAAAAACATTCAGTACTTC.

This clone showed up many times. The chain joins TRBV7-2 to TRBJ1-1; tentative D call: TRBD1 (5 bases). Germline V gives CDR1 SGHTA, CDR2 FQGNSA. CDR3 length equals 14 residues. V lost 1 base to trimming and J lost 10 bases, with 16 bases between them. The CDR3 region has the DNA TGTGCCAGCAGCTTAGTACGCAGGGCCGAACTAGCTTTCTTT. Residues: CASSLVRRAELAFF.

This clone was observed once. The chain carries TRBV6-5 and TRBJ2-5; 9 bases fit TRBD2. With V trimmed by 3 bases and J by 5 bases, 4 bases remained unmatched. This CDR3 is built from 14 residues. Germline V gene sequence: CDR1 MNHEY, CDR2 SVGAGI. The CDR3 loop reads CASSYVTSGETQYF. Here the CDR3 DNA reads TGTGCCAGCAGTTATGTCACTAGCGGGGAGACCCAGTACTTC.

This chain joins TRBV7-9 and TRBJ2-1, with no clear D. Germline CDR1 and CDR2: SEHNR and FQNEAQ (reference sequence). Trimming cost V 3 bases and J 2 bases, with 5 bases left between them. This CDR3 contains 13 residues. The CDR3 here is CASSFEAYNEQFF. In DNA, the CDR3 is TGTGCCAGCAGCTTTGAGGCCTACAATGAGCAGTTCTTC. Full variable domain (outside the CDR3, taken from reference TRBV7-9 and TRBJ2-1): DTGVSQNPRHKITKRGQNVTFRCDPISEHNRLYWYRQTLGQGPEFLTYFQNEAQLEKSRLLSDRFSAERPKGSFSTLEIQRTEQGDSAMYLCASSFEAYNEQFFGPGTRLTVL.

This sequence joins TRBV29-1 and TRBJ2-3; 7 nucleotides agree with TRBD1. J lost 3 bases, V lost 2 bases, and 2 bases had no gene match. CDR1 SQVTM and CDR2 ANQGSEA come from the germline V gene. The CDR3 consists of 13 residues. The CDR3 region is CSVERQGTDTQYF. The CDR3 DNA sequence: TGCAGCGTTGAAAGACAGGGAACAGATACGCAGTATTTT.

This clone has just a few counts. The chain links TRBV30 to TRBJ1-4; D is unclear. This CDR3 is 12 amino acids long. Trimming removed 0 bases at V and 7 bases at J, with 6 bases between. CDR1 is GTSNPN and CDR2 is SVGIG in the germline V gene (reference sequence). The CDR3 DNA sequence: TGTGCCTGGAGTGTAACGGGTGAAAAACTGTTTTTT. Protein: CAWSVTGEKLFF. The full variable domain, in which reference TRBV30 and TRBJ1-4 provide the parts outside the CDR3, is SQTIHQWPATLVQPVGSPLSLECTVEGTSNPNLYWYRQAAGRGLQLLFYSVGIGQISSEVPQNLSASRPQDRQFILSSKKLLLSDSGFYLCAWSVTGEKLFFGSGTQLSVL.

This clone was picked up one time. V and J are TRBV4-2 and TRBJ1-4; TRBD1 matches at 10 bases. The CDR3 has 19 residues. Germline loops: CDR1 LGHNA, CDR2 YNFKEQ. Losses at the gene ends were 3 bases for V and 6 bases for J; bases not matched to a gene: 16. The CDR3 DNA reads TGTGCCAGCAGCCACTCCTCCGGGACAGGGGTTATAGCGGATGAAAAACTGTTTTTT. Translation gives CASSHSSGTGVIADEKLFF.

This rearrangement joins TRBV18 to TRBJ2-6; tentatively, D is TRBD1 (6 bases). Trimming took off 3 bases at V and 4 bases at J, with 10 bases between the two ends. Germline V gives CDR1 KGHSH, CDR2 LQKENI. The CDR3 is 15 residues long. The CDR3 DNA reads TGTGCCAGCTCACCCTACAGGGCGGGGGCCAACGTCCTGACTTTC. Its protein is CASSPYRAGANVLTF. The full variable domain, its missing parts supplied by reference TRBV18 and TRBJ2-6, is NAGVMQNPRHLVRRRGQEARLRCSPMKGHSHVYWYRQLPEEGLKFMVYLQKENIIDESGMPKERFSAEFPKEGPSILRIQQVVRGDSAAYFCASSPYRAGANVLTFGAGSRLTVL.

Worth noting for this clone: The sample holds other DNA sequences that translate to the same CDR3. This chain uses TRBV28 with TRBJ1-6, with 7 bases aligning to TRBD1. Losses at the gene ends were 6 bases for V and 1 base for J; bases not matched to a gene: 3. In germline, CDR1 is MDHEN, CDR2 SYDVKM. This CDR3 has 15 residues. CDR3 residues: CASRGQSSYNSPLHF. CDR3 DNA: TGTGCCAGCAGGGGACAGAGTTCCTATAATTCACCCCTCCACTTT.

The chain recombines TRBV19 with TRBJ2-2, with D possibly being TRBD2 (6 bases). This CDR3 has 13 amino acids. Looked up from germline, CDR1 is LNHDA and CDR2 is SQIVND (reference sequence). V was trimmed by 7 bases and J by 4 bases, leaving 10 bases between them. CDR3: CASTTGGTGELFF. The CDR3 DNA reads TGTGCCAGTACTACCGGGGGCACCGGGGAGCTGTTTTTT.

The chain uses TRBV25-1 and TRBJ1-2; D is ambiguous. This CDR3 region has 13 residues. V lost 2 bases, J lost 3 bases, and 7 bases lay in between. Germline lookup yields CDR1 MGHDK and CDR2 SYGVNS. The CDR3 sequence is CASSEHTDYGYTF. DNA for the CDR3: TGTGCCAGCAGTGAACATACGGACTATGGCTACACCTTC.

This chain links TRBV5-4 with TRBJ2-7; 12 positions agree with TRBD2. CDR1 and CDR2 (germline): SGHNT, YYREEE (reference sequence). CDR3 length: 16 residues. Germline trimming cut 4 bases from V and 5 bases from J; bases unmatched to any gene: 10. In DNA form, the CDR3 reads TGTGCCAGCAGCCTTAGACTAGCGGGAGTCATCGACGAGCAGTACTTC. Its translation is CASSLRLAGVIDEQYF.

This clone came up a few times. The V call is TRBV6-4, the J call TRBJ2-1; 10 bases are a match to TRBD2. This CDR3 is built from 15 residues. V trimming: 5 bases; J trimming: 8 bases; junction bases outside the gene matches: 9. CDR1 and CDR2 from the germline V gene are MRHNA and SNTAGT. CDR3 sequence (DNA): TGTGCCAGCAGTAATCGAGCGGGAGGGCCGCATGAGCAGTTCTTC. Protein sequence: CASSNRAGGPHEQFF.

For this clone: A read error may account for a junction end that differs from germline. The chain has TRBV18 and TRBJ2-5; 7 bases agree with TRBD1. There are 11 residues in the CDR3. From germline, CDR1 is KGHSH and CDR2 LQKENI. The CDR3 coding sequence is TGTGCCAGCTCACCACGAACAGGGGTTGACTTC. Protein: CASSPRTGVDF.

The chain employs TRBV2 and TRBJ1-3; D unclear. The germline V gene encodes CDR1 SNHLY and CDR2 FYNNEI. Deletions cut 1 base from V and 0 bases from J, with 4 bases between. The CDR3 has 14 amino acids. CDR3 nucleotides: TGTGCCAGCAGTGAAGGGAGCTCTGGAAACACCATATATTTT. It encodes CASSEGSSGNTIYF.

The rearrangement joins TRBV28 to TRBJ1-2; 7 bases are a match to TRBD1. The CDR3 runs to 15 residues. V shed 6 bases and J 2 bases; nucleotides not matched to a gene: 9. Per germline, CDR1 MDHEN and CDR2 SYDVKM. DNA for the CDR3: TGTGCCAGCAGACCTAACAGGGGTTCGAACTATGGCTACACCTTC. It is translated as CASRPNRGSNYGYTF.

This clone has just one count. This chain joins TRBV6-5 and TRBJ2-1, with D possibly matching TRBD1 (6 bases). CDR1 is MNHEY, CDR2 SVGAGI, per germline. The CDR3 is 12 residues long. The CDR3 nucleotides read TGTCCCACGCTGGGACACCCCAATGAGCAGTTCTTC. Its translation: CPTLGHPNEQFF.

V usage is TRBV3-1 (or the pseudogene TRBV3-2) and J usage is TRBJ2-7; TRBD2 agrees at 11 bases. CDR3 length: 15 residues. CDR1 and CDR2 from the germline V gene are LGHDT and YNNKEL (reference sequence). The trim removed 4 bases at V and 2 bases at J, leaving 4 bases unmatched. CDR3 region: CASSPASGGTYEQYF. As DNA, the CDR3 is TGTGCCAGCAGCCCCGCTAGCGGGGGGACCTACGAGCAGTACTTC.

V gene TRBV4-1 combines with J gene TRBJ1-3, with D tentatively TRBD1 (6 bases). V was cut by 2 bases and J by 2 bases, with 10 bases left in between. The CDR3 is 15 residues long. Germline V CDR1 and CDR2: MGHRA, YSYEKL. In DNA form, the CDR3 reads TGCGCCAGCAGCCAAACGACAGGAGCTGGAAACACCATATATTTT. Translating gives CASSQTTGAGNTIYF.